The sequence of this T cell receptor (beta chain) was determined in a study of molecular identifiers for immune sequencing clone quantification. Study-wide background: Within a replicate experiment, RNA obtained from either about 20,000 or 100,000 naive CD8 cells was divided into five aliquots, and four of those aliquots were then sequenced. Findings and caveats of the study: Jurkat TCR RNA from one cell was spiked into about 1 million naive cells, and it was reportedly detectable there.

The CDR3 runs 15 residues. Trimming removed 3 bases from V and 2 bases from J; junction bases left unmatched: 5. Per the germline V gene, CDR1 is LNHDA and CDR2 is SQIVND (reference sequence). For this clonotype: What it binds is not known.

Naive CD8 T cells underwent sorting with the CD8+CD4-CCR7+CD45RA+ definition. Bulk TCR libraries used previously described methods and listed TCR primers. TCRdb redid the calling of the PCR reads with MiXCR, one entry per CDR3 protein. The repertoire holds over 600,000 distinct CDR3 sequences, with 15% to 20% as singletons. The gene calls are TRBV19 and TRBJ2-7; 9 positions agree with TRBD1. Sequencing input: naive CD8+ T cells from blood, with Jurkat cell RNA spiked in. Subset described: FACS-sorted CD8+CD4-CCR7+CD45RA+ naive T cells. The receptor's source is a human donor in good health. Some libraries in this study had Jurkat cell RNA spiked in. CDR3 DNA sequence: TGTGCCAGTAGTATTGGACAGGGGCTGACCTACGAGCAGTACTTC. This gives the protein CASSIGQGLTYEQYF.